Included here is one T cell receptor (beta chain) sequence, with context. Its antigen is not yet known. Base qualities are not at hand, and no much larger clone is one base apart. This sample stems from a study of blood T cell repertoires in COVID-19 (dated by TCRdb to 2019 to 2021). For context, the study as a whole: Collaborator samples came from the United States, Italy and Spain and covered acute and convalescent phases of COVID-19. The material from the prospective study consisted of cDNA or gDNA derived from T cells, B-cell-depleted T cells, or PBMCs. The dataset comprised deeply sampled blood TCRbeta repertoires from subjects exposed to, actively infected with, or recovered from COVID-19. A freely available public database, intended as a resource for researchers studying the immune response to SARS-CoV-2, is where the repertoires were released. The samples were drawn from the first 160 participants of the ongoing ImmuneRACE study and from under 1,500 subjects provided by 6 global collaborators. A de-identified subject ID, COVID-19 status, age in years and sex were almost always included in the sample metadata. Where available, HLA class I and class II types were taken from metadata supplied by the sample provider and were not determined by assay-based typing.

Each collaborating institution followed its own protocols to collect whole blood in K2EDTA tubes. For TCRbeta analysis, collaborators shipped samples in one of three forms: frozen whole blood, isolated PBMCs, or DNA extracted from either of those sample types. According to the germline V gene (reference sequence), CDR1 reads MNHEY and CDR2 reads SMNVEV. V loses 6 bases at its end and J loses 6 bases; junction bases beyond the gene matches: 8. The cysteine opens and the phenylalanine closes a CDR3 of 15 amino acids. Only the CDR3 region is kept as DNA, spanning 45 bases read in frame from base 1. Study-wide conclusions, independent of this receptor: How much clinical and demographic metadata was included differed by source and by participant, and the metadata was provided uncurated.

TCRbeta CDR3 regions were amplified from genomic DNA using the immunoSEQ Assay, a bias-controlled multiplex PCR. The authors' pipeline ran thus. Within the assay, amplification of reference gene primers was used to estimate how many nucleated cells each sample contained. To quantify the absolute abundance of each unique TCRbeta CDR3 rearrangement, sequence reads were collapsed and filtered. For each sample, productive Simpson clonality was calculated as the square root of Simpson's diversity index over productive rearrangements. The table comes from immuneACCESS by way of TCRdb, which keeps in-frame sequences with V and J called. Part of the clones is missing from these tables; in studies checked, under half for an unresolved V gene and the rest for unknown reasons. V, J and clone size are taken as reported in that table, and D and trimming were inferred from the DNA itself. The sample table contains fewer than 350,000 clones; only one count was recorded for roughly 90% of them. The leading ten clones occupy about 5% of the sample.

Input material: peripheral blood. Recombination linked TRBV27 to TRBJ2-1, with 10 junctional bases fitting TRBD1. The TCR was taken from a man aged 35-49 years with acute or convalescent COVID-19. The CDR3 reads as follows: CASSFGTGVGNEQFF. At the DNA level, the sequence is TGTGCCAGCAGCTTCGGGACAGGGGTAGGCAATGAGCAGTTCTTC.